These T cell receptor beta chains were read from a single sample in a study of molecular identifiers for immune sequencing clone quantification. TCRdb independently ran MiXCR on the PCR reads; one entry per CDR3 protein. The sample records around 460,000 distinct CDR3 sequences, roughly 23% being singletons. The sample comprised naive CD8+ T cells from blood, with Jurkat cell RNA spiked in. The receptors stem from a human donor in good health. Some libraries in this study had Jurkat cell RNA spiked in. Each CDR3 is given without its conserved first and last residue. Each record gives: CDR3 protein, V gene, J gene.

CDR3 protein: ASSPGTSRRLTDTQY
V gene: TRBV7-2
J gene: TRBJ2-3

CDR3 protein: ASSQARQGYEQY
V gene: TRBV4-3
J gene: TRBJ2-7

CDR3 protein: ASSLRQGREQY
V gene: TRBV4-3
J gene: TRBJ2-7

CDR3 protein: AGSRAESTDTQY
V gene: TRBV4-2
J gene: TRBJ2-3

CDR3 protein: AISGGQGGDEQY
V gene: TRBV10-3
J gene: TRBJ2-7

CDR3 protein: ASSSTRGTTSYEQY
V gene: TRBV7-9
J gene: TRBJ2-7

CDR3 protein: ASSLSGAENQPQH
V gene: TRBV5-1
J gene: TRBJ1-5

CDR3 protein: SVEDLETSNEQF
V gene: TRBV29-1
J gene: TRBJ2-1

CDR3 protein: ASSHEVGLANTDTQY
V gene: TRBV6-2/TRBV6-3
J gene: TRBJ2-3

CDR3 protein: ATSDRGAGQPQH
V gene: TRBV15
J gene: TRBJ1-5

CDR3 protein: ASSPWRGSGQETQY
V gene: TRBV5-1
J gene: TRBJ2-5

CDR3 protein: AWSTGSSYNEQF
V gene: TRBV30
J gene: TRBJ2-1

CDR3 protein: ASSLGVGRTWDTQY
V gene: TRBV11-2
J gene: TRBJ2-3

CDR3 protein: ASSERTGPQNTEAF
V gene: TRBV10-2
J gene: TRBJ1-1

CDR3 protein: ASSQDPITGTQY
V gene: TRBV4-1
J gene: TRBJ2-5

CDR3 protein: ASSSYPSGGRADTQY
V gene: TRBV11-2
J gene: TRBJ2-3

CDR3 protein: ASSGLKRTGELF
V gene: TRBV2
J gene: TRBJ2-2

CDR3 protein: ASSQDWRSTDTQY
V gene: TRBV4-3
J gene: TRBJ2-3

CDR3 protein: ASSESLAGTTDTQY
V gene: TRBV27
J gene: TRBJ2-3

CDR3 protein: SVEDIHRVLENNEQF
V gene: TRBV29-1
J gene: TRBJ2-1

CDR3 protein: ASRTTQGYGGSAF
V gene: TRBV12-3/TRBV12-4
J gene: TRBJ1-1